One and the same sample provided the 25 T cell receptor beta chains below, sequenced in a study of T cell responses to AZD1222 COVID-19 vaccine. Profiled with immunoSEQ multiplex PCR; TCRdb holds only in-frame clones, not every one. This table holds 110,000 or so clones, 85% to 90% found once. Sequencing was performed on peripheral blood, taken 28 days after the second AZD1222 dose. The receptors come from an adult who received the AZD1222 COVID-19 vaccine.

The J gene is TRBJ2-7, the V gene TRBV28; a weak D match, TRBD1 (5 bases). The ends were cut back, 5 bases at V and 5 bases at J, with 13 bases in the middle. The CDR3 has 13 amino acids. Germline lookup yields CDR1 MDHEN and CDR2 SYDVKM. DNA for the CDR3: TGTGCCAGCAGTAACGCGGACAATCACGAGCAGTACTTC. It encodes CASSNADNHEQYF.

The chain joins TRBV10-2 to TRBJ2-7; unclear D gene. Trimming pared 4 bases from V and 7 bases from J, leaving 17 bases between. This CDR3 has 14 amino acids. The V gene's germline CDR1 is WSHSY and CDR2 SAAADI. The CDR3 reads CASSGPLTPYEQYF. CDR3 DNA: TGCGCCAGCAGTGGACCGTTGACCCCTTATGAGCAGTACTTC.

This chain joins TRBV7-6 and TRBJ2-2; D not certain. Germline V CDR1 and CDR2: SGHVS, FNYEAQ. V was shortened by 1 base and J by 4 bases, with 1 base between the two germline ends. The CDR3 spans 12 residues. The CDR3 DNA is TGTGCCAGCAGCTTAGTCACCGGGGAGCTGTTTTTT. This sequence encodes CASSLVTGELFF.

This clone occurred once. This sequence joins TRBV24-1 and TRBJ1-5; maybe TRBD1 (5 bases). V gave up 2 bases and J gave up 3 bases, with 10 bases separating them. Germline CDR1 and CDR2: KGHDR and SFDVKD. There are 15 residues in the CDR3. The CDR3 DNA is TGTGCCACCAGTGATTCCCAGGGTCCCAATCAGCCCCAGCATTTT. It encodes CATSDSQGPNQPQHF.

The CDR3 region has the DNA TGTGCCAGCAGCCAAGACCGAGGGTTGAATGGCTACACCTTC. Translated, it gives CASSQDRGLNGYTF. This chain links TRBV14 with TRBJ1-2; D is unclear. Trimming took 0 bases from V and 6 from J, leaving 11 bases between them. Germline-derived CDR1 and CDR2 are SGHDN and FVKESK. CDR3 length: 14 amino acids. The full variable domain, its missing parts supplied by reference TRBV14 and TRBJ1-2, is EAGVTQFPSHSVIEKGQTVTLRCDPISGHDNLYWYRRVMGKEIKFLLHFVKESKQDESGMPNNRFLAERTGGTYSTLKVQPAELEDSGVYFCASSQDRGLNGYTFGSGTRLTVV.

This rearrangement joins TRBV6-2 or TRBV6-3 to TRBJ1-2; tentative D call: TRBD1 (6 bases). Trimming took off 4 bases at V and 8 bases at J, with 14 bases between the two ends. Looked up from germline, CDR1 is MNHEY and CDR2 is SVGEGT. This CDR3 is 13 amino acids long. In DNA, the CDR3 is TGTGCCAGCAGTTCCAACAGGGACGGGGGCTACACCTTC. It yields the protein CASSSNRDGGYTF.

The chain is built from TRBV19 and TRBJ1-2, with D maybe TRBD1 (6 bases). CDR3 size: 17 residues. Per the germline V gene, CDR1 is LNHDA and CDR2 is SQIVND (reference sequence). V was trimmed by 7 bases and J by 2 bases, leaving 23 bases between them. The CDR3 spells CASNTIQQGFINYGYTF. CDR3 coding DNA: TGTGCCAGTAATACTATACAACAGGGTTTTATCAACTATGGCTACACCTTC.

The chain joins TRBV4-1 to TRBJ2-5; possible D gene TRBD2, 5 bases. With 1 base removed from V and 3 bases from J, the gap between germline ends came to 9 bases. The CDR3 extends over 14 amino acids. The germline V gene has CDR1 MGHRA and CDR2 YSYEKL. CDR3 nucleotides: TGCGCCAGCAGCCAAGGTAACGGGGAAGAGACCCAGTACTTC. Protein: CASSQGNGEETQYF.

This chain joins TRBV2 and TRBJ1-1; no firm D call. The germline gives CDR1 SNHLY, CDR2 FYNNEI. The CDR3 totals 15 residues. V was trimmed by 1 base and J by 11 bases, leaving 20 bases between them. The CDR3 DNA is TGTGCCAGCAGTGAAGACAGCCTGACCGCCGTTCTTGCTTTCTTT. Its protein is CASSEDSLTAVLAFF.

CDR3 sequence: CASSSNPGTVDYEQYF. The CDR3 nucleotides are TGTGCCAGCAGCTCAAACCCCGGGACAGTGGACTACGAGCAGTACTTC. The V call is TRBV11-1, the J call TRBJ2-7, with TRBD1 matching over 7 bases. The CDR3 runs to 16 residues. V shed 4 bases, J shed 3 bases, and the junction held 12 bases outside the gene matches. In germline, CDR1 is SGHAT, CDR2 FQDESV (reference sequence).

The chain links TRBV28 to TRBJ2-7; D remains unclear. CDR1 MDHEN and CDR2 SYDVKM come from the germline V gene. Trimming took 5 bases from V and 0 from J, leaving 5 bases between them. The length of the CDR3 is 12 residues. CDR3 coding DNA: TGTGCCAGCAGTCCCGCCTCCTACGAGCAGTACTTC. It yields the protein CASSPASYEQYF.

This clone is large (0.1 to 1%). The V and J genes are TRBV19 and TRBJ2-5; tentative D call: TRBD1 (5 bases). Germline lookup yields CDR1 LNHDA and CDR2 SQIVND (reference sequence). Trimming removed 5 bases at V and 2 bases at J, with 12 bases between. There are 14 residues in the CDR3. CDR3 bases: TGTGCCAGTAGTCGCGCGACAGCTCAAGAGACCCAGTACTTC. Protein: CASSRATAQETQYF.

This chain connects TRBV3-1 (or the pseudogene TRBV3-2) to TRBJ1-2; no clear D. V lost 2 bases and J lost 2, with 6 bases in between. Germline V gene lookup returns CDR1 LGHDT and CDR2 YNNKEL (reference sequence). This CDR3 is 13 amino acids long. Here the CDR3 reads CASSQLLNYGYTF. CDR3 DNA: TGTGCCAGCAGCCAACTACTAAACTATGGCTACACCTTC.

The chain employs TRBV2 and TRBJ1-2, with 7 positions matching TRBD1. This CDR3 has 15 residues. CDR1 and CDR2 (germline): SNHLY, FYNNEI. Losses at the gene ends were 2 bases for V and 5 bases for J; bases not matched to a gene: 8. The CDR3 protein is CASSEFLGTEYGYTF. In DNA form, the CDR3 reads TGTGCCAGCAGTGAATTTTTAGGGACAGAATATGGCTACACCTTC.

V and J are TRBV4-3 and TRBJ2-3, with D tentatively TRBD1 or TRBD2 (5 bases each). The length of the CDR3 is 14 residues. Trimming took off 1 base at V and 2 bases at J, with 7 bases between the two ends. Germline CDR1 LGHNA, CDR2 YSLEER. As DNA, the CDR3 is TGCGCCAGCAGCCAAGGGGGGTCCACAGATACGCAGTATTTT. This sequence encodes CASSQGGSTDTQYF.

The chain uses TRBV10-3 and TRBJ2-7; 10 nucleotides match TRBD1. Germline V gene lookup returns CDR1 ENHRY and CDR2 SYGVKD. J was trimmed by 5 bases and V by 3 bases; bases with no gene match: 7. The CDR3 is 15 residues long. CDR3 sequence (DNA): TGTGCCATCAGTGAACCGACAGGGGGCATCGACGAGCAGTACTTC. This translates into CAISEPTGGIDEQYF.

The chain is built from TRBV28 and TRBJ1-2, with TRBD1 as a possible D gene (5 bases). V gave up 6 bases and J gave up 4 bases, with 9 bases separating them. Germline V gives CDR1 MDHEN, CDR2 SYDVKM. The CDR3 extends over 12 amino acids. The CDR3 here is CASRVDSYGYTF. Written as DNA, the CDR3 is TGTGCCAGCAGGGTAGACAGCTATGGCTACACCTTC.

CDR3 nucleotides: TGCGCCAGCAGTGAGTTGGGCAGGGCGGGGGATACGCAGTATTTT. This translates into CASSELGRAGDTQYF. V is TRBV10-1 and J is TRBJ2-3, with D tentatively TRBD2 (6 bases). Germline CDR1 reads WNHNN; CDR2 reads SYGVQD (reference sequence). CDR3 length equals 15 residues. Trimming took off 1 base at V and 6 bases at J, with 14 bases between the two ends.

The chain recombines TRBV4-3 with TRBJ2-2, with D possibly TRBD2 on 6 matching bases. The CDR3 has 18 residues. CDR1 LGHNA and CDR2 YSLEER come from the germline V gene. The V end was cut by 2 bases, the J end by 0 bases, with 16 bases between. CDR3 coding DNA: TGCGCCAGCAGCCAACTGGCTGGGACTTCCGCGAACACCGGGGAGCTGTTTTTT. Translating it yields CASSQLAGTSANTGELFF.

The chain recombines TRBV19 with TRBJ2-4, with TRBD1 matching 7 bases. V shed 6 bases, J shed 6 bases, and the junction held 11 bases outside the gene matches. The CDR3 sequence is 15 residues long. CDR1 LNHDA and CDR2 SQIVND come from the germline V gene (reference sequence). The CDR3, as DNA: TGTGCCAGTAGCACCACAGGGGAGAGGGGAAACATTCAGTACTTC. Translated: CASSTTGERGNIQYF.

This clone was recorded once. The chain recombines TRBV11-2 with TRBJ2-3; possible D gene TRBD1, 6 bases. Looked up from germline, CDR1 is SGHAT and CDR2 is FQNNGV. The germline V and J ends were trimmed by 1 base and 4 bases, with 12 bases remaining between them. This CDR3 region has 15 residues. For the CDR3, the DNA is TGTGCCAGCAGCTTAGTTGGGGGCCATCCAGATACGCAGTATTTT. Its translation: CASSLVGGHPDTQYF.

The chain recombines TRBV19 with TRBJ2-3; 10 positions match TRBD2. Germline CDR1 LNHDA, CDR2 SQIVND (reference sequence). The V gene end was trimmed by 2 bases and the J gene end by 4 bases; junction bases not matched to a gene: 6. The CDR3 consists of 16 residues. The CDR3: CASSIFGTSESDTQYF. The CDR3 DNA follows: TGTGCCAGTAGTATATTTGGGACTAGCGAGTCAGATACGCAGTATTTT.

The chain couples TRBV11-1 to TRBJ2-1; 13 positions match TRBD2. The CDR3 has 15 amino acids. Germline-derived CDR1 and CDR2 are SGHAT and FQDESV (reference sequence). V gave up 4 bases and J gave up 6 bases; unmatched junction bases: 3. CDR3 sequence reads: CASSSRTSGSNEQFF. For the CDR3, the DNA is TGTGCCAGCAGCTCGCGGACTAGCGGGAGCAATGAGCAGTTCTTC.

The chain carries TRBV30 and TRBJ1-5; tentative D call: TRBD1 (5 bases). In germline, CDR1 is GTSNPN, CDR2 SVGIG (reference sequence). V was trimmed by 0 bases and J by 2 bases, leaving 11 bases between them. The length of the CDR3 is 15 residues. CDR3 sequence: CAWSVLGRGNQPQHF. The CDR3 DNA reads TGTGCCTGGAGTGTACTGGGACGGGGCAATCAGCCCCAGCATTTT.

This rearrangement joins TRBV4-2 to TRBJ1-1; D ambiguous. Trimming left V 2 bases short and J 4 bases short, with 17 bases between. Germline V gene data show CDR1 as LGHNA and CDR2 as YNFKEQ. The CDR3 has 16 amino acids. CDR3 DNA sequence: TGTGCCAGCAGCCAAAATCCAGTCTTAGTGGCCACTGAAGCTTTCTTT. Translating it yields CASSQNPVLVATEAFF.